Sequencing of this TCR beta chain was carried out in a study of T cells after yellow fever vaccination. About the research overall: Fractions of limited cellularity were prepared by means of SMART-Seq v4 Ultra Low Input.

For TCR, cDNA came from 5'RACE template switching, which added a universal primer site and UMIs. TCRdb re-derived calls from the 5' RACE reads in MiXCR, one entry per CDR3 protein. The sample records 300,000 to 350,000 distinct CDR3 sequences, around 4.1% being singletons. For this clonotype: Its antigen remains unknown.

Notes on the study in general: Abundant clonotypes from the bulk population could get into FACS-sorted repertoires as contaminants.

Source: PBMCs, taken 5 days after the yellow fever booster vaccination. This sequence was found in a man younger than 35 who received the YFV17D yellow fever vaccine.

Written as DNA, the CDR3 is TGTGCCAGCAGCTTAGCGGCGACGGGGGGGAACAATGAGCAGTTCTTC. It translates to CASSLAATGGNNEQFF. The chain recombines TRBV7-2 with TRBJ2-1, with 8 bases aligning to TRBD2. This CDR3 spans 16 amino acids. V gave up 0 bases and J gave up 5 bases; unmatched junction bases: 6. CDR1 is SGHTA, CDR2 FQGNSA, per germline.